This T cell receptor beta chain is drawn from a study of beta chain features in type 1 diabetes. The overall study: Age, gender, cell numbers and subset yield matched between patients and controls.

Study-wide findings and caveats: The naive, central memory and Treg TCRB repertoires showed an apparent similarity that was greater among patients than among healthy donors. Shortening that was moderate but significant affected the TCRB CDR3s of Type 1 diabetes patients in all four CD4+ subsets.

This CDR3 contains 12 residues. Germline CDR1 is ENHRY and CDR2 is SYGVKD. V trimming: 3 bases; J trimming: 9 bases; junction bases outside the gene matches: 2. Expressed TCRB transcripts were sequenced, since all the RNA that had been isolated was reverse transcribed. Produced via immunoSEQ multiplex PCR; TCRdb's table is partial and in-frame only. Here the sample spans nearly 350,000 clones, under 8.5% being singletons. As for this clone: What it binds is not known.

This sequence was found in a woman in her late teens or twenties in good health. Sequencing input: central memory CD4+ T cells from blood. The chain couples TRBV10-3 to TRBJ2-1, with 7 bases aligning to TRBD2. CDR3 region: CAISDGEGEQFF. CDR3 in DNA: TGTGCCATCAGTGACGGGGAGGGTGAGCAGTTCTTC.